One sample yielded the 8 T cell receptor beta chains listed below, sequenced in a study of blood T cell repertoires in COVID-19 (dated by TCRdb to the early 2020s). Receptor libraries were prepared by the immunoSEQ multiplex PCR assay. TCRdb re-hosts the immuneACCESS table, in-frame sequences only. Its copies lack some clones; in the studies checked, an unresolved V gene accounts for under half of them, and the cause for the rest is not known. Across this sample there are about 410,000 clones, with over 75% seen only once. Jointly, the top ten make up 1.5% to 1.8% of the sample. The sequencing sample was made of peripheral blood. The receptors come from a woman in her forties with COVID-19, enrolled during active disease.

This clone appeared once. The chain uses TRBV7-9 and TRBJ2-7; TRBD1 matches at 8 bases. This CDR3 contains 14 residues. The junction had 9 bases not matched to a gene; V was cut back by 5 bases and J by 6 bases. Germline V gene data show CDR1 as SEHNR and CDR2 as FQNEAQ (reference sequence). CDR3 in DNA: TGTGCCAGCAGCGTAGGGACAGGAAGGTCCGAGCAGTACTTC. This encodes CASSVGTGRSEQYF.

To note about this clone: At the DNA level, this CDR3 is encoded by other sequences in the same sample as well. The chain couples TRBV4-3 to TRBJ1-1; no clear D gene. The CDR3 contains 14 residues. The V gene's germline CDR1 is LGHNA and CDR2 YSLEER. V dropped 0 bases and J dropped 4 bases, with 9 bases sitting between them. In DNA form, the CDR3 reads TGCGCCAGCAGCCAAGATCTGAGGGTCACTGAAGCTTTCTTT. Protein product: CASSQDLRVTEAFF.

V and J are TRBV11-2 and TRBJ2-3, with TRBD1 matching over 7 bases. V was pared by 0 bases and J by 4 bases, with 4 bases of the junction left unmatched. The CDR3 has 15 amino acids. Germline CDR1 and CDR2: SGHAT and FQNNGV. CDR3 residues: CASSLDRGRPDTQYF. Here the CDR3 DNA reads TGTGCCAGCAGCTTAGACAGGGGGAGACCAGATACGCAGTATTTT. Based on the CDR3 plus reference TRBV11-2 and TRBJ2-3, the full variable domain is EAGVAQSPRYKIIEKRQSVAFWCNPISGHATLYWYQQILGQGPKLLIQFQNNGVVDDSQLPKDRFSAERLKGVDSTLKIQPAKLEDSAVYLCASSLDRGRPDTQYFGPGTRLTVL.

J is TRBJ1-5 and V is TRBV2, with 10 bases identical to TRBD1. With 4 bases clipped from V and 6 bases from J, the junction kept 3 bases outside the gene matches. Germline CDR1 is SNHLY and CDR2 is FYNNEI. This CDR3 is built from 14 residues. For the CDR3, the DNA is TGTGCCAGCAGTGGCGACAGGGGGCGTCAGCCCCAGCATTTT. Protein: CASSGDRGRQPQHF.

The sample holds one count of this clone. The chain employs TRBV30 and TRBJ1-1, with 9 bases matching TRBD1. The CDR3 length is 16 residues. V shed 7 bases, J shed 1 base, and the junction held 13 bases outside the gene matches. Looked up from germline, CDR1 is GTSNPN and CDR2 is SVGIG (reference sequence). The CDR3 DNA is TGTGCCTTGGACAGGGGCTTCCATACGGGGAACACTGAAGCTTTCTTT. It specifies CALDRGFHTGNTEAFF.

CDR3 in amino acids: CASSEFGGASEKLFF. DNA of the CDR3: TGTGCCAGCAGTGAATTTGGGGGGGCATCGGAAAAACTGTTTTTT. The chain links TRBV25-1 to TRBJ1-4, with TRBD1 as a possible D gene (6 bases). CDR3 length equals 15 residues. Trimming shortened V by 1 base and J by 8 bases, and 14 bases separated the two germline ends. Germline V CDR1 and CDR2: MGHDK, SYGVNS. The entire variable domain, with the rest obtained from reference TRBV25-1 and TRBJ1-4, is as follows: EADIYQTPRYLVIGTGKKITLECSQTMGHDKMYWYQQDPGMELHLIHYSYGVNSTEKGDLSSESTVSRIRTEHFPLTLESARPSHTSQYLCASSEFGGASEKLFFGSGTQLSVL.

The CDR3 sequence: CASSSYATDTQYF. The CDR3 bases are TGTGCCAGCAGTTCCTACGCGACAGATACGCAGTATTTT. The chain carries TRBV28 and TRBJ2-3; D remains unclear. The CDR3 is 13 residues long. The V end was cut by 4 bases, the J end by 3 bases, with 8 bases between. Germline V lookup: CDR1 MDHEN, CDR2 SYDVKM.

The chain combines TRBV3-1 (or the pseudogene TRBV3-2) with TRBJ2-1; TRBD1 matches at 9 bases. This CDR3 spans 17 amino acids. V shed 9 bases, J shed 5 bases, and the junction held 17 bases outside the gene matches. The germline gives CDR1 LGHDT, CDR2 YNNKEL (reference sequence). The CDR3 here is CASKPSPRDRVHNEQFF. The CDR3 nucleotides are TGTGCCAGTAAACCTAGCCCTCGGGACAGGGTTCACAATGAGCAGTTCTTC.